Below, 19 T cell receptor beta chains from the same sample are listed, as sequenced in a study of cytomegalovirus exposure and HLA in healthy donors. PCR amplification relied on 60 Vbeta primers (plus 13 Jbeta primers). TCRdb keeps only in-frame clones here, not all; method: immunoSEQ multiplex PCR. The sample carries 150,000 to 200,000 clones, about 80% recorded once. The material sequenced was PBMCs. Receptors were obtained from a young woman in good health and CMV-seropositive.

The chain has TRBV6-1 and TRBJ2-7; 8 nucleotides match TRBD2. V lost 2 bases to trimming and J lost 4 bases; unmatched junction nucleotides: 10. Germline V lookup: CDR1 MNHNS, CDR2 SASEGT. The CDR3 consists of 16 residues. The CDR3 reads CASSETEGAGAYEQYF. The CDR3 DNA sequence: TGTGCCAGCAGTGAAACAGAGGGAGCGGGGGCTTACGAGCAGTACTTC.

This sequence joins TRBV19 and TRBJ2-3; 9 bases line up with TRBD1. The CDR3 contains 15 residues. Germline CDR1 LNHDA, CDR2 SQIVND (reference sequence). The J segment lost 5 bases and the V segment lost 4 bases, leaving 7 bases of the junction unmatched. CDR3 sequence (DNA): TGTGCCAGTAGTAAGGGGACAGGGTTTTTAGATACGCAGTATTTT. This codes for CASSKGTGFLDTQYF.

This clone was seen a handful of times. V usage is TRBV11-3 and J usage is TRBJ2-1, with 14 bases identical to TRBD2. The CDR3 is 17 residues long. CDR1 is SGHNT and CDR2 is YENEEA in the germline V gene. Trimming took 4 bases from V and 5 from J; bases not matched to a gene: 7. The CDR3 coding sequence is TGTGCCAGCAGCTCGTGGACTAGCGGGGGGTTCGACAATGAGCAGTTCTTC. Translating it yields CASSSWTSGGFDNEQFF.

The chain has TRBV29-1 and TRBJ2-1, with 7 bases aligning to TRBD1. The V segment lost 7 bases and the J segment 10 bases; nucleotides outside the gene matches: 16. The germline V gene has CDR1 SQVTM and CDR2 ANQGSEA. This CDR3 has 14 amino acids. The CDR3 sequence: CSAEPETGRGEQFF. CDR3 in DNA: TGCAGCGCCGAACCGGAGACAGGGCGAGGGGAGCAGTTCTTC.

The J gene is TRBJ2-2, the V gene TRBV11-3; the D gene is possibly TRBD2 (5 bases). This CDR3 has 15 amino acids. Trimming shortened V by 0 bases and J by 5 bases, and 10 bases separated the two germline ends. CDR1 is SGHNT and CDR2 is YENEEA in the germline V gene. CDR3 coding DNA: TGTGCCAGCAGCTTAGATCGAGGGTATACCGGGGAGCTGTTTTTT. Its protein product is CASSLDRGYTGELFF.

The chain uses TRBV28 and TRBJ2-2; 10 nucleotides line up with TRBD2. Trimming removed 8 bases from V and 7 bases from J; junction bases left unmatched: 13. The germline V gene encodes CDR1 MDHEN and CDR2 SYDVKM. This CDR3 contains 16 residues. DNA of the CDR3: TGTGCCAGCGGACCTACTAGCGGGGTTCAGTACGGGGAGCTGTTTTTT. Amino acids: CASGPTSGVQYGELFF.

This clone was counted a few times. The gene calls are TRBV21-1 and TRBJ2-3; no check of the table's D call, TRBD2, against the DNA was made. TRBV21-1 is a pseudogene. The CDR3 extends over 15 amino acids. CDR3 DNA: TGTGCCAGCAACCCTACTAGCGAGAGCACAGATACGCAGTATTTT. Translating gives CASNPTSESTDTQYF.

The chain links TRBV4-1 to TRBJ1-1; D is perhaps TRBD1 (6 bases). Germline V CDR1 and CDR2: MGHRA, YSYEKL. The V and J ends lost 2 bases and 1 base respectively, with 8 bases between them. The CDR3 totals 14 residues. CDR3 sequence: CASSQLGGNTEAFF. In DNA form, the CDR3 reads TGCGCCAGCAGCCAACTAGGGGGGAACACTGAAGCTTTCTTT.

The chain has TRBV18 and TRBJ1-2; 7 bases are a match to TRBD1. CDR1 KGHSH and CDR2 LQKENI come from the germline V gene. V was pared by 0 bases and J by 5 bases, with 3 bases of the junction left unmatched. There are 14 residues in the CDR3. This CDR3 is CASSPPGQYYGYTF. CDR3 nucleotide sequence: TGTGCCAGCTCACCACCGGGACAGTATTATGGCTACACCTTC. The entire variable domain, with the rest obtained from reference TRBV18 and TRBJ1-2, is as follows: NAGVMQNPRHLVRRRGQEARLRCSPMKGHSHVYWYRQLPEEGLKFMVYLQKENIIDESGMPKERFSAEFPKEGPSILRIQQVVRGDSAAYFCASSPPGQYYGYTFGSGTRLTVV.

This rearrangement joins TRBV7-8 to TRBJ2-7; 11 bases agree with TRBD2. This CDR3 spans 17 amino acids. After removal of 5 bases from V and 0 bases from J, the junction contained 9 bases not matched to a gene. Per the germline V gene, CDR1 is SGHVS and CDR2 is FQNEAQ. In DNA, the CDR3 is TGTGCCAGCAGCGACCTAGCGGGGGGCCTTAGCTCCTACGAGCAGTACGTC. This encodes CASSDLAGGLSSYEQYV.

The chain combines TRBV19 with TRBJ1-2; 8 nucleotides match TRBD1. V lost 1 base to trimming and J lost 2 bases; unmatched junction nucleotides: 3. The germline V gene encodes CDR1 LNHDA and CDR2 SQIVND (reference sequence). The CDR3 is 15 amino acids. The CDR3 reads CASSIGRGRNYGYTF. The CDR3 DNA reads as TGTGCCAGTAGTATAGGCAGGGGGCGGAACTATGGCTACACCTTC.

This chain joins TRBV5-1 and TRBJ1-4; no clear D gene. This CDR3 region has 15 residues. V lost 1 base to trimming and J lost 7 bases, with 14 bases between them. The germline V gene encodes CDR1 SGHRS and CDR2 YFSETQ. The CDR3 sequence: CASSLSCGVSEKLFF. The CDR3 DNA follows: TGCGCCAGCAGCTTGAGTTGCGGGGTAAGTGAAAAACTGTTTTTT.

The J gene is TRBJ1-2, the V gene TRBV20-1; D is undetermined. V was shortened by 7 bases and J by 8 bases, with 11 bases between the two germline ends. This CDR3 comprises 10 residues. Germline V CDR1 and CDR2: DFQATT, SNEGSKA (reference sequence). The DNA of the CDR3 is TGCAGTGTACCCTATCGGGGCTACACCTTC. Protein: CSVPYRGYTF.

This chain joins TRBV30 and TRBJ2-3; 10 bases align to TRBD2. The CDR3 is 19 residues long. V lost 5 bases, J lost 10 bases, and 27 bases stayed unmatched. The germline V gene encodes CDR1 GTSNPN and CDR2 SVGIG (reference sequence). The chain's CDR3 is CAWASEVAGGTVIRIPQYF. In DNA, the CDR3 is TGTGCCTGGGCTTCCGAGGTAGCGGGGGGCACAGTAATACGGATCCCGCAGTATTTT.

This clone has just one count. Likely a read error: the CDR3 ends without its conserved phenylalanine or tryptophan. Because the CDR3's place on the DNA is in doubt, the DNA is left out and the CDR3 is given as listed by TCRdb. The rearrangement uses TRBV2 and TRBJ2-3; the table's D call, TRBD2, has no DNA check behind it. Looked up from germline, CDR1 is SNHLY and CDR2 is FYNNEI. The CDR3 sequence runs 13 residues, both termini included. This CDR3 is CASSEAWLAGGVI.

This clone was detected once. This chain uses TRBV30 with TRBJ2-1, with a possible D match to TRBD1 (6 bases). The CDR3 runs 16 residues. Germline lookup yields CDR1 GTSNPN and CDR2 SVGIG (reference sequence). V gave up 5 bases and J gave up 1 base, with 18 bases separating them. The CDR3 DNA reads TGTGCCTGGGCTAAAAGGGGGATAAGGTCCTACAATGAGCAGTTCTTC. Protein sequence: CAWAKRGIRSYNEQFF.

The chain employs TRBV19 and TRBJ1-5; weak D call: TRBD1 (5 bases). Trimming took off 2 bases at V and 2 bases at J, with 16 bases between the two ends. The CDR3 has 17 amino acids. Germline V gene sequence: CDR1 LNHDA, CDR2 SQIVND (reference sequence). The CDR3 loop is CASSISPGREGNQPQHF. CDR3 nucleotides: TGTGCCAGTAGTATAAGTCCGGGGCGGGAAGGCAATCAGCCCCAGCATTTT.

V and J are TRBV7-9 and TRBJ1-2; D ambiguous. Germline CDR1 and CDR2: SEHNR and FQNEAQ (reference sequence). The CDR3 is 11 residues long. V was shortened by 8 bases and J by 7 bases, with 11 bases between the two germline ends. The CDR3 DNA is TGTGCCAGCCCTCTTCTCAGTGGCTACACCTTC. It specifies CASPLLSGYTF.

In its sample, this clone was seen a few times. This CDR3 reads CAKVEVRQAPVIQHF. CDR3 coding DNA: TGCGCCAAGGTAGAGGTCCGACAGGCCCCCGTCATCCAGCATTTT. This chain connects TRBV10-1 to TRBJ1-5; possibly TRBD1 for D (6 bases). Germline V gene lookup returns CDR1 WNHNN and CDR2 SYGVQD (reference sequence). CDR3 length equals 15 residues. The V gene lost 10 bases and the J gene lost 12 bases, with 28 bases spanning the gap.